These 24 T cell receptor beta chains were all obtained from the same sample, sequenced in a study of CD8 T cells in ankylosing spondylitis. MiXCR was run by TCRdb on the 5' RACE reads, yielding one entry per CDR3 protein. The table records hundreds of thousands of distinct CDR3 sequences, 20% to 25% of them present only once. Material for sequencing was blood, either unsorted or a sorted T cell fraction (not recorded which). The receptors were sampled from a male donor with ankylosing spondylitis or in good health (not recorded which).

The chain is built from TRBV20-1 and TRBJ1-5, with D unclear. The germline V and J ends were trimmed by 0 bases and 2 bases, with 14 bases remaining between them. Germline CDR1 DFQATT, CDR2 SNEGSKA (reference sequence). This CDR3 has 16 residues. CDR3 sequence: CSARDTRANGNQPQHF. In DNA form, the CDR3 reads TGCAGTGCTAGAGATACTCGGGCGAATGGCAATCAGCCCCAGCATTTT.

The V and J genes are TRBV5-6 and TRBJ2-5; D may be TRBD1 or TRBD2 (5 bases each). V shed 1 base and J shed 9 bases, with 7 bases lying between them. Germline V gene sequence: CDR1 SGHDT, CDR2 YYEEEE. The CDR3 is 11 residues long. The chain's CDR3 is CASSLRGPQYF. The CDR3 DNA is TGTGCCAGCAGCTTGCGGGGCCCCCAGTACTTC.

The chain is built from TRBV7-2 and TRBJ2-7; D unresolved. CDR1 is SGHTA, CDR2 FQGNSA, per germline. Trimming left V 5 bases short and J 1 base short, with 18 bases between. The CDR3 is 16 amino acids. The CDR3 loop reads CASSLDGRSPSYEQYF. The CDR3 DNA is TGTGCCAGCAGCCTGGACGGTCGCTCTCCATCCTACGAGCAGTACTTC.

This clonotype was observed a handful of times. The CDR3, as DNA: TGTGCCACCAGCAGGCGGACAGGGGGGGCTCAGCCCCAGCATTTT. Amino acid sequence: CATSRRTGGAQPQHF. The chain joins TRBV15 to TRBJ1-5, with 10 positions matching TRBD1. V gave up 3 bases and J gave up 6 bases; unmatched junction bases: 5. The CDR3 covers 15 residues. In germline, CDR1 is LNHNV, CDR2 YYDKDF (reference sequence).

The gene calls are TRBV2 and TRBJ2-7; D uncertain. V was pared by 3 bases and J by 3 bases, with 9 bases between. There are 13 residues in the CDR3. Germline V lookup: CDR1 SNHLY, CDR2 FYNNEI. The chain's CDR3 is CASSDSEDYEQYF. In nucleotides, the CDR3 is TGTGCCAGCAGTGATTCGGAAGACTACGAGCAGTACTTC.

The chain uses TRBV20-1 and TRBJ2-3; 11 bases match TRBD2. The V gene's germline CDR1 is DFQATT and CDR2 SNEGSKA (reference sequence). The CDR3 consists of 15 residues. The junction had 4 bases not matched to a gene; V was cut back by 3 bases and J by 2 bases. The CDR3 nucleotides are TGCAGTGCTAGGGAGGGACTAGCGGACACAGATACGCAGTATTTT. This translates into CSAREGLADTDTQYF.

This chain links TRBV20-1 with TRBJ2-3; a possible D gene is TRBD2 (6 bases). CDR3 size: 14 residues. Trimming pared 3 bases from V and 2 bases from J, leaving 12 bases between. In germline, CDR1 is DFQATT, CDR2 SNEGSKA (reference sequence). Here the CDR3 DNA reads TGCAGTGCTAGCGAGGAGGGCCCCACAGATACGCAGTATTTT. Encoded protein: CSASEEGPTDTQYF.

Here the CDR3 reads CASSEATGLETQYF. In nucleotides, the CDR3 is TGTGCCAGCAGTGAAGCAACGGGGTTGGAGACCCAGTACTTC. This chain joins TRBV6-1 and TRBJ2-5, with a tentative D call TRBD2 (5 bases). The CDR3 runs to 14 residues. Per germline, CDR1 MNHNS and CDR2 SASEGT. Trimming shortened V by 0 bases and J by 5 bases, and 10 bases separated the two germline ends.

This clonotype occurred a few times. The genes are TRBV29-1 and TRBJ2-3; D unresolved. Deletions cut 7 bases from V and 2 bases from J, with 7 bases between. Germline CDR1 reads SQVTM; CDR2 reads ANQGSEA. This CDR3 is 11 amino acids long. CDR3 nucleotides: TGCAGCGCACTAATCACAGATACGCAGTATTTT. Amino acid sequence: CSALITDTQYF.

This chain connects TRBV12-3 or TRBV12-4 to TRBJ1-5; D is unresolved. V lost 3 bases and J lost 6, with 15 bases in between. The CDR3 length is 15 residues. The CDR3 DNA reads TGTGCCAGCAGTTTGAGAGGGTTTGTGATTCAGCCCCAGCATTTT. This encodes CASSLRGFVIQPQHF.

This clonotype was recorded a few times. This chain joins TRBV28 and TRBJ2-5; 7 bases fit TRBD1. The germline V gene encodes CDR1 MDHEN and CDR2 SYDVKM. The length of the CDR3 is 15 residues. The ends lost 11 bases at V and 3 bases at J; junction bases unmatched: 15. The CDR3 sequence: CAVLKRGQMEETQYF. The CDR3 nucleotides read TGTGCCGTACTAAAAAGGGGACAGATGGAAGAGACCCAGTACTTC. Full variable domain (rest looked up from reference TRBV28 and TRBJ2-5): DVKVTQSSRYLVKRTGEKVFLECVQDMDHENMFWYRQDPGLGLRLIYFSYDVKMKEKGDIPEGYSVSREKKERFSLILESASTNQTSMYLCAVLKRGQMEETQYFGPGTRLLVL.

V usage is TRBV5-6 and J usage is TRBJ2-7, with D possibly called TRBD1 or TRBD2 (5 bases each). CDR1 and CDR2 (germline): SGHDT, YYEEEE. This CDR3 region has 14 residues. Trimming cost V 4 bases and J 3 bases, with 14 bases left between them. CDR3: CASSPSEGFYEQYF. The CDR3 nucleotides are TGTGCCAGCAGCCCGTCCGAGGGGTTCTACGAGCAGTACTTC.

This clonotype was detected a few times. The chain uses TRBV5-1 and TRBJ2-1, with a tentative D call TRBD2 (7 bases). V lost 9 bases, J lost 0 bases, and 16 bases lay in between. Germline lookup yields CDR1 SGHRS and CDR2 YFSETQ. There are 15 residues in the CDR3. The CDR3 sequence is CATQEGGSSYNEQFF. CDR3 bases: TGCGCCACCCAGGAGGGGGGGAGCTCCTACAATGAGCAGTTCTTC.

The chain couples TRBV29-1 to TRBJ2-1, with 8 bases that match TRBD1. The CDR3 runs to 14 residues. Trimming at V came to 6 bases and at J to 5 bases, leaving 9 bases not matched to a gene. Germline-derived CDR1 and CDR2 are SQVTM and ANQGSEA. In DNA form, the CDR3 reads TGCAGCGTCTACGGGGGACAGGTCGACAATGAGCAGTTCTTC. The encoded protein is CSVYGGQVDNEQFF.

This clonotype came up a few times. This rearrangement joins TRBV7-9 to TRBJ2-7; maybe TRBD1 (6 bases). V shed 5 bases and J shed 2 bases, with 13 bases lying between them. Germline V gene sequence: CDR1 SEHNR, CDR2 FQNEAQ (reference sequence). The CDR3 spans 14 residues. Written as DNA, the CDR3 is TGTGCCAGCAGCCCCCGGGACACCCCCTACGAGCAGTACTTC. The encoded protein is CASSPRDTPYEQYF.

In DNA form, the CDR3 reads TGTGCCAGCAATCAAGATTCTAACACAGGGGTAGGTAATCAGCCCCAGCATTTT. Protein: CASNQDSNTGVGNQPQHF. This chain links TRBV3-1 with TRBJ1-5; TRBD1 matches 7 bases. The length of the CDR3 is 18 residues. Per the germline V gene, CDR1 is LGHDT and CDR2 is YNNKEL (reference sequence). The V and J ends lost 7 bases and 4 bases, in that order; junction bases with no gene match: 19.

This clonotype was recorded a few times. This chain links TRBV29-1 with TRBJ2-1, with 12 positions matching TRBD1. The CDR3 is made up of 13 amino acids. V was clipped by 1 base and J by 8 bases; unmatched bases: 0. Germline V lookup: CDR1 SQVTM, CDR2 ANQGSEA. The CDR3 DNA is TGCAGCGTTGAAGGGGACAGGGGGCATGAGCAGTTCTTC. This sequence encodes CSVEGDRGHEQFF.

This chain links TRBV20-1 with TRBJ2-1; D call uncertain. Germline CDR1 is DFQATT and CDR2 is SNEGSKA (reference sequence). CDR3 size: 13 residues. Trimming left V 3 bases short and J 2 bases short, with 8 bases between. The CDR3 bases are TGCAGTGCTAGTCGTGGGACCTACAATGAGCAGTTCTTC. Amino acids: CSASRGTYNEQFF.

The chain recombines TRBV7-9 with TRBJ1-2; 8 nucleotides agree with TRBD1. Germline CDR1 SEHNR, CDR2 FQNEAQ (reference sequence). V dropped 6 bases and J dropped 7; count of bases not matched to a gene: 7. The CDR3 covers 13 residues. CDR3 in DNA: TGTGCCAGCAGTGGGGGACAGGCCCGTGGCTACACCTTC. Its translation: CASSGGQARGYTF.

This clonotype was seen only a few times. The chain employs TRBV20-1 and TRBJ1-1, with 8 positions matching TRBD1. Looked up from germline, CDR1 is DFQATT and CDR2 is SNEGSKA (reference sequence). After removal of 3 bases from V and 5 bases from J, the junction contained 14 bases not matched to a gene. The CDR3 consists of 16 residues. The CDR3 sequence: CSASPWGAGGTTEAFF. The DNA for the CDR3 is TGCAGTGCTAGCCCTTGGGGGGCAGGGGGCACGACTGAAGCTTTCTTT.

This clonotype was detected a few times. The J gene is TRBJ2-7, the V gene TRBV5-1, with 8 bases fitting TRBD2. With V trimmed by 3 bases and J by 4 bases, 12 bases remained unmatched. This CDR3 contains 16 residues. Germline values: CDR1 SGHRS, CDR2 YFSETQ. The CDR3 nucleotides read TGCGCCAGCAGCTCCAAAAGCGGGACTAGTATTTACGAGCAGTACTTC. Encoded protein: CASSSKSGTSIYEQYF. The full variable domain, its missing parts supplied by reference TRBV5-1 and TRBJ2-7, is KAGVTQTPRYLIKTRGQQVTLSCSPISGHRSVSWYQQTPGQGLQFLFEYFSETQRNKGNFPGRFSGRQFSNSRSEMNVSTLELGDSALYLCASSSKSGTSIYEQYFGPGTRLTVT.

J is TRBJ2-7 and V is TRBV7-9; no firm D call. This CDR3 region has 14 residues. Trimming took 3 bases from V and 2 from J, leaving 11 bases between them. The germline V gene encodes CDR1 SEHNR and CDR2 FQNEAQ (reference sequence). The CDR3 region is CASSFVGSTYEQYF. Written as DNA, the CDR3 is TGTGCCAGCAGCTTTGTGGGCAGCACCTACGAGCAGTACTTC.

This clonotype was observed many times. The V call is TRBV27, the J call TRBJ2-7, with D uncertain. CDR3 length: 13 residues. Trimming took off 0 bases at V and 3 bases at J, with 6 bases between the two ends. Per the germline V gene, CDR1 is MNHEY and CDR2 is SMNVEV (reference sequence). CDR3 region: CASSLSGFYEQYF. The CDR3 DNA sequence: TGTGCCAGCAGTTTATCAGGGTTCTACGAGCAGTACTTC.

This clonotype is a singleton in its sample. V gene TRBV30 combines with J gene TRBJ2-1, with a possible D match to TRBD1 (5 bases). Germline V CDR1 and CDR2: GTSNPN, SVGIG (reference sequence). V gave up 1 base and J gave up 9 bases, with 16 bases separating them. The CDR3 runs to 14 residues. The CDR3 DNA reads as TGTGCCTGGAGTGCCCAGCTTAGGGGCAGTGAGCAGTTCTTC. Translating gives CAWSAQLRGSEQFF.